This passage covers 16 T cell receptor beta chains from one sample sequenced in a study of graft-versus-host responses after intestinal transplantation. Their specific antigens are unknown. The data were produced by immunoSEQ multiplex PCR, yet TCRdb's version contains in-frame clones alone and is incomplete. The sample shows about 88,000 clones, 80% to 95% of them seen only once. The material sequenced was unstimulated CD4+ T cells sorted from spleen or lymph node cells, taken before transplant. Receptor source: a human donor who was the organ donor for an intestinal transplant.

This chain uses TRBV19 with TRBJ2-1; TRBD2 aligns across 9 bases. V lost 4 bases, J lost 9 bases, and 16 bases stayed unmatched. Germline V gene data show CDR1 as LNHDA and CDR2 as SQIVND (reference sequence). The CDR3 runs 17 residues. Here the CDR3 reads CASSRPLAGGPSVEQFF. The CDR3 DNA reads as TGTGCCAGTAGTAGGCCCTTGGCGGGGGGGCCCTCGGTTGAGCAGTTCTTC.

This chain uses TRBV19 with TRBJ2-3; D unclear. The CDR3 has 15 amino acids. The V gene lost 4 bases and the J gene lost 1 base, with 12 bases spanning the gap. CDR1 and CDR2 (germline): LNHDA, SQIVND (reference sequence). CDR3 nucleotide sequence: TGTGCCAGTAGTAAGGCACCTCGGGGCACAGATACGCAGTATTTT. Its translation is CASSKAPRGTDTQYF.

V gene TRBV27 combines with J gene TRBJ2-1, with 7 bases aligning to TRBD1. V gave up 2 bases and J gave up 4 bases; unmatched junction bases: 2. CDR3 size: 14 residues. CDR1 and CDR2 from the germline V gene are MNHEY and SMNVEV (reference sequence). In nucleotides, the CDR3 is TGTGCCAGCAGTTTAGGGGGACAGTACAATGAGCAGTTCTTC. Amino acid sequence: CASSLGGQYNEQFF.

This rearrangement joins TRBV10-3 to TRBJ1-1; D perhaps matches TRBD1 (6 bases). Per the germline V gene, CDR1 is ENHRY and CDR2 is SYGVKD. This CDR3 has 13 amino acids. Between the trimmed V and J ends, which lost 5 bases and 4 bases, there was a span of 11 bases. The CDR3 nucleotides are TGTGCCATCAGTCAGGGGCTGAGCACTGAAGCTTTCTTT. Residues: CAISQGLSTEAFF.

The gene calls are TRBV30 and TRBJ2-5; D is unresolved. The CDR3 length is 12 residues. Germline V gene data show CDR1 as GTSNPN and CDR2 as SVGIG (reference sequence). V was cut by 4 bases and J by 7 bases, with 13 bases left in between. The CDR3, as DNA: TGTGCCTGGACCCCCACTGGTGGGACCCAGTACTTC. Translating it yields CAWTPTGGTQYF.

The chain is built from TRBV11-2 and TRBJ1-1; TRBD1 aligns across 8 bases. V lost 5 bases and J lost 1; bases outside the gene matches: 6. The germline V gene encodes CDR1 SGHAT and CDR2 FQNNGV. The CDR3 totals 15 residues. CDR3 loop: CASSNPGTGNTEAFF. Written as DNA, the CDR3 is TGTGCCAGCAGCAACCCCGGGACAGGGAACACTGAAGCTTTCTTT.

The chain employs TRBV15 and TRBJ1-6, with TRBD1 matching over 8 bases. Germline CDR1 reads LNHNV; CDR2 reads YYDKDF (reference sequence). With 5 bases clipped from V and 10 bases from J, the junction kept 7 bases outside the gene matches. The CDR3 sequence is 14 residues long. The CDR3 DNA is TGTGCCACCAGCGAAAGGACAGGGAACTCACCCCTCCACTTT. As protein: CATSERTGNSPLHF.

The genes are TRBV7-3 and TRBJ2-1, with D maybe TRBD2 (6 bases). V lost 4 bases and J 0 bases, leaving 16 bases between the germline ends. Germline V CDR1 and CDR2: SGHTA, FQGTGA. CDR3 length: 17 amino acids. The CDR3 DNA reads as TGTGCCAGCAGCTCAACCGCCGGGAGATTCTCCTACAATGAGCAGTTCTTC. The encoded protein is CASSSTAGRFSYNEQFF. The whole variable domain, filled in from reference TRBV7-3 and TRBJ2-1, reads GAGVSQTPSNKVTEKGKYVELRCDPISGHTALYWYRQSLGQGPEFLIYFQGTGAADDSGLPNDRFFAVRPEGSVSTLKIQRTERGDSAVYLCASSSTAGRFSYNEQFFGPGTRLTVL.

The V call is TRBV5-1, the J call TRBJ2-5; D might be TRBD2 (5 bases). The CDR3 is 15 residues long. The V end was cut by 2 bases, the J end by 4 bases, with 15 bases between. From germline, CDR1 is SGHRS and CDR2 YFSETQ. This CDR3 reads CASSFQDLAGETQYF. In nucleotides, the CDR3 is TGCGCCAGCAGCTTCCAGGACCTGGCGGGAGAGACCCAGTACTTC.

V and J are TRBV19 and TRBJ1-4; TRBD1 matches 7 bases. V gave up 7 bases and J gave up 5 bases; unmatched junction bases: 7. The V gene's germline CDR1 is LNHDA and CDR2 SQIVND (reference sequence). The CDR3 is 14 amino acids. This chain's CDR3 is CASTTGTVNEKLFF. The CDR3 nucleotides are TGTGCCAGTACCACCGGGACAGTGAATGAAAAACTGTTTTTT.

V usage is TRBV5-5 and J usage is TRBJ2-5; no clear D gene. Germline assignment: CDR1 SGHKS and CDR2 YYEKEE (reference sequence). The CDR3 loop spans 11 amino acids. V was pared by 3 bases and J by 4 bases, with 4 bases between. Here the CDR3 reads CASSSLETQYF. In DNA form, the CDR3 reads TGTGCCAGCAGCTCACTAGAGACCCAGTACTTC.

The chain couples TRBV7-3 to TRBJ2-7, with TRBD2 matching over 13 bases. J lost 2 bases, V lost 5 bases, and 3 bases had no gene match. Per the germline V gene, CDR1 is SGHTA and CDR2 is FQGTGA. The CDR3 is 15 amino acids. This CDR3 is CASSRGLAGAYEQYF. For the CDR3, the DNA is TGTGCCAGCAGCCGAGGACTAGCGGGGGCCTACGAGCAGTACTTC.

This chain uses TRBV6-6 with TRBJ2-3; TRBD1 agrees at 8 bases. The germline V gene has CDR1 MNHNY and CDR2 SVGAGI (reference sequence). The CDR3 covers 15 residues. J gave up 3 bases and V 4 bases, and 6 bases lay outside the gene matches. DNA for the CDR3: TGTGCCAGCAGTTGGACAGGGATAGAAACAGATACGCAGTATTTT. This translates into CASSWTGIETDTQYF.

V is TRBV4-1 and J is TRBJ2-4, with D maybe TRBD1 (5 bases). Germline values: CDR1 MGHRA, CDR2 YSYEKL. The CDR3 consists of 15 residues. V was trimmed by 3 bases and J by 1 base, leaving 10 bases between them. CDR3 sequence (DNA): TGCGCCAGCAGCCATCCCCACAGGGCCAAAAACATTCAGTACTTC. The encoded protein is CASSHPHRAKNIQYF.

The chain couples TRBV12-5 to TRBJ2-7, with 9 positions matching TRBD1. Looked up from germline, CDR1 is LGHNT and CDR2 is FRNRAP. The CDR3 totals 16 residues. J gave up 3 bases and V 6 bases, and 12 bases lay outside the gene matches. The CDR3 loop reads CASGTFTRTGDYEQYF. The CDR3 DNA reads TGTGCTAGTGGAACTTTTACCCGGACAGGGGACTACGAGCAGTACTTC.

This clone was observed a single time. This sequence joins TRBV12-5 and TRBJ2-7, with 11 nucleotides matching TRBD2. J was trimmed by 0 bases and V by 0 bases; bases with no gene match: 4. The CDR3 spans 17 residues. Germline CDR1 and CDR2: LGHNT and FRNRAP. Here the CDR3 reads CASGLVLLAGDSYEQYF. The CDR3 nucleotides read TGTGCTAGTGGTTTGGTATTACTAGCGGGGGACTCCTACGAGCAGTACTTC.